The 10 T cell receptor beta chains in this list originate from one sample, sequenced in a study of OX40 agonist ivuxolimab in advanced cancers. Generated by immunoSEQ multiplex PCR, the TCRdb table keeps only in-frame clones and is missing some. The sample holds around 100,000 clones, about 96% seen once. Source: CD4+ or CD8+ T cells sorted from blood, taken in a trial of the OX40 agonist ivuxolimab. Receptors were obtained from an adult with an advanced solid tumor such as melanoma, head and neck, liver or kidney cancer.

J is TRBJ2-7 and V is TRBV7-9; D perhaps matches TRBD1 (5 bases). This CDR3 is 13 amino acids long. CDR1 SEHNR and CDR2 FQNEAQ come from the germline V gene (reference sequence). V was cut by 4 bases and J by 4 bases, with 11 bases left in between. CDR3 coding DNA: TGTGCCAGCAGCTCCATCCAGGGTTACGAGCAGTACTTC. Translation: CASSSIQGYEQYF.

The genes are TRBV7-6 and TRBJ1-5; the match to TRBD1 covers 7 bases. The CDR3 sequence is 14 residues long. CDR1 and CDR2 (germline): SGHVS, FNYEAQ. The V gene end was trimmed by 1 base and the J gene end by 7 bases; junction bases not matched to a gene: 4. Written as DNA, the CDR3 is TGTGCCAGCAGCTTAGGACAGGGTGGACAGCCCCAGCATTTT. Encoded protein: CASSLGQGGQPQHF.

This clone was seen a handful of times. The CDR3 nucleotides are TGTGCCAGCTCACCACCTCCTAGCGGGGTTAGGGAGCAGTACTTC. It translates to CASSPPPSGVREQYF. The J gene is TRBJ2-7, the V gene TRBV18, with 9 nucleotides matching TRBD2. Germline CDR1 is KGHSH and CDR2 is LQKENI. CDR3 length equals 15 residues. J was trimmed by 7 bases and V by 0 bases; bases with no gene match: 7.

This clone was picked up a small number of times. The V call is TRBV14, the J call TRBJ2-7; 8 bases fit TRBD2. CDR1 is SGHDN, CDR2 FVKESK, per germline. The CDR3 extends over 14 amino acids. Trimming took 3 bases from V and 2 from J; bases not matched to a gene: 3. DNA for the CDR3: TGTGCCAGCAGCCAGGGACTAGGGACCTACGAGCAGTACTTC. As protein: CASSQGLGTYEQYF.

CDR3 in amino acids: CASSVASGASTDTQYF. CDR3 coding DNA: TGTGCCAGCAGCGTAGCTAGCGGGGCCAGCACAGATACGCAGTATTTT. The chain is built from TRBV9 and TRBJ2-3, with TRBD2 matching 9 bases. Trimming at V came to 0 bases and at J to 0 bases, leaving 2 bases not matched to a gene. Germline CDR1 is SGDLS and CDR2 is YYNGEE. This CDR3 region has 16 residues.

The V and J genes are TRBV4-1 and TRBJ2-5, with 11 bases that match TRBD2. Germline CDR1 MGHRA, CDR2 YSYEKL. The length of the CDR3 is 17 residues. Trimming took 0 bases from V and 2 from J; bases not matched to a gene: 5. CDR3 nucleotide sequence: TGCGCCAGCAGCCAAGATCCGACTAGCGGGGATCAAGAGACCCAGTACTTC. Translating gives CASSQDPTSGDQETQYF.

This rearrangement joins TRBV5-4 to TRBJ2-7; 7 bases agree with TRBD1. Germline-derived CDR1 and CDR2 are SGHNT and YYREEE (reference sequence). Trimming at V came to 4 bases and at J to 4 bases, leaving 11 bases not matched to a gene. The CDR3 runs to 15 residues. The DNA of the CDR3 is TGTGCCAGCAGCCTCCCGAGACAGGGTCGGTACGAGCAGTACTTC. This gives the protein CASSLPRQGRYEQYF. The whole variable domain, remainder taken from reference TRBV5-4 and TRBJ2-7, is ETGVTQSPTHLIKTRGQQVTLRCSSQSGHNTVSWYQQALGQGPQFIFQYYREEENGRGNFPPRFSGLQFPNYSSELNVNALELDDSALYLCASSLPRQGRYEQYFGPGTRLTVT.

DNA for the CDR3: TGTGCCAGCAGCTTAGATCTGGGGGGATCGGGCTACACCTTC. Its translation is CASSLDLGGSGYTF. The chain uses TRBV11-2 and TRBJ1-2; possible D gene TRBD1, 5 bases. Trimming left V 0 bases short and J 8 bases short, with 13 bases between. Germline V gene lookup returns CDR1 SGHAT and CDR2 FQNNGV. There are 14 residues in the CDR3.

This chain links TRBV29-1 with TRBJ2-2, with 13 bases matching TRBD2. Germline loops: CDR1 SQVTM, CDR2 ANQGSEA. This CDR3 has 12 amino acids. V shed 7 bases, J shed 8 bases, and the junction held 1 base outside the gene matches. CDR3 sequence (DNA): TGCAGCGGGACTAGCGGGGGAGGGGAGCTGTTTTTT. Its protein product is CSGTSGGGELFF.

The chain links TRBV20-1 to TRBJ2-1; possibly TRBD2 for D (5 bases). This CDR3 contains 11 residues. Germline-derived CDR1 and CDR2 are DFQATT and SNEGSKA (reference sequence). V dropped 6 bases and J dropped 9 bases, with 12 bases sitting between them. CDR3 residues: CSARGIFEQFF. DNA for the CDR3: TGCAGTGCCCGGGGAATTTTTGAGCAGTTCTTC.